The rows below give T cell receptor beta chains drawn from one sample of a study of a mutant IDH1 vaccine in newly diagnosed glioma. These TCRs' antigens remain unknown. TCRdb keeps only in-frame clones here, not all; method: immunoSEQ multiplex PCR. Here the sample spans 60,000 or so clones, about 85% being singletons. The sample in question was PBMCs, obtained from a glioma patient whose treatment included an IDH1 peptide vaccine. The source of these receptors is a man aged 30 to 39 with glioma. The CDR3 runs from the conserved cysteine through the conserved F or W. D genes are given only for firm matches. Part of the rows lack a size; the others show once, few, many or a class for expanded clones.

v_gene: TRBV2; abundance: few; j_gene: TRBJ1-5; d_gene: TRBD1; CDR3aa: CASSRDRGTEPQHF; CDR3nt: TGTGCCAGCAGTAGGGACAGGGGGACGGAGCCCCAGCATTTT
v_gene: TRBV27; abundance: .; j_gene: TRBJ1-2; d_gene: .; CDR3aa: CASSLMGAYGYTF; CDR3nt: TGTGCCAGCAGTTTAATGGGGGCCTACGGCTACACCTTC
v_gene: TRBV5-8; abundance: .; j_gene: TRBJ2-1; d_gene: .; CDR3aa: CASSRYEQFF; CDR3nt: TGTGCCAGCAGCCGATATGAGCAGTTCTTC
v_gene: TRBV15; abundance: .; j_gene: TRBJ2-7; d_gene: .; CDR3aa: CATSRDLRQGLSYEQYF; CDR3nt: TGTGCCACCAGCAGAGATCTTCGACAGGGACTATCCTACGAGCAGTACTTC
v_gene: TRBV5-4; abundance: .; j_gene: TRBJ1-1; d_gene: .; CDR3aa: CASSQEGTGSTEAFF; CDR3nt: TGTGCCAGCAGCCAAGAGGGGACGGGGAGCACTGAAGCTTTCTTT
v_gene: TRBV18; abundance: .; j_gene: TRBJ2-3; d_gene: TRBD1; CDR3aa: CASSLGQGDQYF; CDR3nt: TGTGCCAGCTCACTAGGACAGGGTGACCAGTATTTT
v_gene: TRBV5-4; abundance: once; j_gene: TRBJ1-2; d_gene: .; CDR3aa: CASSFRGLDTF; CDR3nt: TGTGCCAGCAGCTTTAGGGGCCTCGACACCTTC
v_gene: TRBV10-3; abundance: .; j_gene: TRBJ2-3; d_gene: TRBD1; CDR3aa: CAISESSFGQGTDTQYF; CDR3nt: TGTGCCATCAGTGAGTCGAGTTTCGGACAGGGGACAGATACGCAGTATTTT
v_gene: TRBV2; abundance: .; j_gene: TRBJ1-1; d_gene: .; CDR3aa: CASRGSEAFF; CDR3nt: TGTGCCAGCAGAGGGTCTGAAGCTTTCTTT
v_gene: TRBV4-1; abundance: once; j_gene: TRBJ1-1; d_gene: .; CDR3aa: CASSQGFTQNTEAFF; CDR3nt: TGCGCCAGCAGCCAAGGGTTCACCCAGAACACTGAAGCTTTCTTT
v_gene: TRBV7-9; abundance: few; j_gene: TRBJ2-1; d_gene: TRBD2; CDR3aa: CASSLGGLAGEYNEQFF; CDR3nt: TGTGCCAGCAGCTTAGGAGGTTTAGCGGGGGAATACAATGAGCAGTTCTTC
v_gene: TRBV6-5; abundance: .; j_gene: TRBJ2-5; d_gene: .; CDR3aa: CASSYSNYGETQYF; CDR3nt: TGTGCCAGCAGTTACTCGAATTATGGGGAGACCCAGTACTTC